This paragraph reports one TCR beta chain. Germline V gives CDR1 DFQATT, CDR2 SNEGSKA (reference sequence). The CDR3 loop spans 12 amino acids. This sample is drawn from a study of blood T cells in healthy people across ages. A J-beta primer mix and a sample-barcoded 5' primer were used in a second PCR of about 6 to 12 cycles. MiXCR, run by TCRdb on the 5' RACE reads, gives a single entry per CDR3 protein. The table includes some 760,000 distinct CDR3 sequences, about 25% detected once. The data were also submitted as part of a second study, on T cells of mothers and their children. That paper notes: Material was donated by three healthy Caucasian mothers and their six children.

The receptor comes from a boy aged 5-17 years in good health. This chain connects TRBV20-1 to TRBJ2-5; no firm D call. Near its end, the DNA agrees better with TRBJ2-1, so the J call may be wrong. The sequencing sample was made of blood. The CDR3 sequence: CSATLDHNEQFF. DNA of the CDR3: TGCAGTGCTACCTTGGACCACAATGAGCAGTTCTTC.